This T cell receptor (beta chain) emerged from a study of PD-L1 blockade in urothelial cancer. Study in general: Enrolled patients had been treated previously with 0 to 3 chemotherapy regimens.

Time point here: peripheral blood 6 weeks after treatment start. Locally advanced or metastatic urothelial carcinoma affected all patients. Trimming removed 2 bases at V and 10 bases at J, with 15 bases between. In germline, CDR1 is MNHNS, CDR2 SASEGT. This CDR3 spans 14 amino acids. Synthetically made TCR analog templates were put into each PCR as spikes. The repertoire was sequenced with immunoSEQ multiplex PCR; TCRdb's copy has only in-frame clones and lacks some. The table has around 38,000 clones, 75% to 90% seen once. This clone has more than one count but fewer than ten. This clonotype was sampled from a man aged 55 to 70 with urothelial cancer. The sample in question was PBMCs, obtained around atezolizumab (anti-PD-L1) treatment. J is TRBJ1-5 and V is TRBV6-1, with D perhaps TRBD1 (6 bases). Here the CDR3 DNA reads TGTGCCAGCAGTGAACAGGGGACTAAGTATCCCCAGCATTTT. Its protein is CASSEQGTKYPQHF.